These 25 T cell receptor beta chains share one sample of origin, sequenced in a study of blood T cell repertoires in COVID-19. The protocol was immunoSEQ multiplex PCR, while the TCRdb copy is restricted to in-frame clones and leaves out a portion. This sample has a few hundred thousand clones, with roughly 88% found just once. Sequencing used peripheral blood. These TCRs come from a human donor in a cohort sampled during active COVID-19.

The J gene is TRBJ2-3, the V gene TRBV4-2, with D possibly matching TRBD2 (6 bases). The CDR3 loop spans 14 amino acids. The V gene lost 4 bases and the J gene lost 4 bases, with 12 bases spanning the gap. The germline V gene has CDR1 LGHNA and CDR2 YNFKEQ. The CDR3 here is CASSRERDSDTQYF. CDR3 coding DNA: TGTGCCAGCAGCCGAGAACGGGACTCAGATACGCAGTATTTT.

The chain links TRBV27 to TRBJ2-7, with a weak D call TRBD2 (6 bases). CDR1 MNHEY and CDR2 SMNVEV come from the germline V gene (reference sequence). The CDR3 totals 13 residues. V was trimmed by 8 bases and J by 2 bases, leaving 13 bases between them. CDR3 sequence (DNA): TGTGCCAGCGCCGGGGACTGGACCTACGAGCAGTACTTC. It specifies CASAGDWTYEQYF.

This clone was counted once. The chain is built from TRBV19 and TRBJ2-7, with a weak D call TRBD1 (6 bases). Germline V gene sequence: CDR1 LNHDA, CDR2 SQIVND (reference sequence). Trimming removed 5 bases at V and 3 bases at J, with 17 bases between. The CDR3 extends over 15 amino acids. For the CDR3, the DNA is TGTGCCAGTAGTCCCTCTCGGACAGTTCGCTACGAGCAGTACTTC. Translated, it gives CASSPSRTVRYEQYF.

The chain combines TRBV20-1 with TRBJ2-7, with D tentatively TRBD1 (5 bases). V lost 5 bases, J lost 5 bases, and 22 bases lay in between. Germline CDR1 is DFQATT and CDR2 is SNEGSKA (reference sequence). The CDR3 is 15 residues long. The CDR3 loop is CSAGGFSQGPNEQYF. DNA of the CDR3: TGCAGTGCTGGTGGTTTTTCCCAGGGCCCCAACGAGCAGTACTTC.

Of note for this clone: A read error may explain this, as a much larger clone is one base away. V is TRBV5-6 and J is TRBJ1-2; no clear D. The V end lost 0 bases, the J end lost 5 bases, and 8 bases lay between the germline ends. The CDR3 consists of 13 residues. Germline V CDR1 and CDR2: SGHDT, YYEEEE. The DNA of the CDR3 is TGTGCCAGCAGCTTGGGGGGAGGGTATGGCTACACCTTC. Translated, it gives CASSLGGGYGYTF.

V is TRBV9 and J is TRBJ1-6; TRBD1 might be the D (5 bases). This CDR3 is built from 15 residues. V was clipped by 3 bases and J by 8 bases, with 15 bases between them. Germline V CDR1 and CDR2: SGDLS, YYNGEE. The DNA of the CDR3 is TGTGCCAGCAGCGCCCTGGGGCAGGGCGATTCACCCCTCCACTTT. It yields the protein CASSALGQGDSPLHF.

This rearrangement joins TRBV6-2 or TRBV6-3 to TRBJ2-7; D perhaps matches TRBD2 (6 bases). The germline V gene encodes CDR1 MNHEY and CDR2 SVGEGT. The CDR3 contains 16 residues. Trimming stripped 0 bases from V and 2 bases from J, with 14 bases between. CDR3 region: CASSYSSSGSTYEQYF. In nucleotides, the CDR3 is TGTGCCAGCAGTTACTCGAGTAGCGGCTCGACCTACGAGCAGTACTTC.

The chain's CDR3 is CAISLAGAIQETQYF. The DNA for the CDR3 is TGTGCCATCAGCCTAGCGGGGGCCATCCAAGAGACCCAGTACTTC. V usage is TRBV10-3 and J usage is TRBJ2-5; 10 bases align to TRBD2. This CDR3 is 15 amino acids long. Per germline, CDR1 ENHRY and CDR2 SYGVKD. J lost 1 base, V lost 6 bases, and 5 bases had no gene match.

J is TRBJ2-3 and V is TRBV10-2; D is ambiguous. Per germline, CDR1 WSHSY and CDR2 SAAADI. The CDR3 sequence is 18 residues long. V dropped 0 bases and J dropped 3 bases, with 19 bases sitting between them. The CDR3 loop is CASSESQALGWKTDTQYF. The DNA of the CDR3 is TGCGCCAGCAGTGAGTCTCAAGCTTTGGGCTGGAAAACAGATACGCAGTATTTT.

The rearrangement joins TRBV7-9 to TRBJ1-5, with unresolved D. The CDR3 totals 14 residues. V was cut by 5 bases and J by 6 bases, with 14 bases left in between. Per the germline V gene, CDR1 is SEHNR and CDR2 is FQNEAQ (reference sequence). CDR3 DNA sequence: TGTGCCAGCAGCCCGGACGGAGAGGGTCAGCCCCAGCATTTT. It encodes CASSPDGEGQPQHF.

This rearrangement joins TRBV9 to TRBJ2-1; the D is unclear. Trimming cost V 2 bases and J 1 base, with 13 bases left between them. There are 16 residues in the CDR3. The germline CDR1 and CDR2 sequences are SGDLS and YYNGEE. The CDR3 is CASSVLPSESYNEQFF. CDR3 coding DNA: TGTGCCAGCAGCGTCCTTCCAAGCGAATCCTACAATGAGCAGTTCTTC.

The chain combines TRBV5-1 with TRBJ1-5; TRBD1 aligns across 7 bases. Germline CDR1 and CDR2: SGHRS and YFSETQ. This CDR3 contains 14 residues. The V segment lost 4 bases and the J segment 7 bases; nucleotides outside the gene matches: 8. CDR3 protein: CASSQGDRGQPQHF. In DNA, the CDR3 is TGCGCCAGCAGCCAGGGGGATCGAGGGCAGCCCCAGCATTTT.

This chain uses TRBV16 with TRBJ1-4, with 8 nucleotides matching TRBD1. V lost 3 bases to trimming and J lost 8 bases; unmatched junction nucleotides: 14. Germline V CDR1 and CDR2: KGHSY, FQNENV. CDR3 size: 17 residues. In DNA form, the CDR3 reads TGTGCCAGCAGCCATCGGACAGGGCGGAATCGTCGGGAAAAACTGTTTTTT. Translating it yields CASSHRTGRNRREKLFF.

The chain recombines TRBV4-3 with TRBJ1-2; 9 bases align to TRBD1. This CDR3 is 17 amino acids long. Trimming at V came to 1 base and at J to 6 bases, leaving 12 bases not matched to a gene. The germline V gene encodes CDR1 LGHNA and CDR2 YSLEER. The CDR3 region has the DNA TGCGCCAGCAGCCAAGGGCCGGGACAGGGTCTCAAGGATGGCTACACCTTC. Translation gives CASSQGPGQGLKDGYTF.

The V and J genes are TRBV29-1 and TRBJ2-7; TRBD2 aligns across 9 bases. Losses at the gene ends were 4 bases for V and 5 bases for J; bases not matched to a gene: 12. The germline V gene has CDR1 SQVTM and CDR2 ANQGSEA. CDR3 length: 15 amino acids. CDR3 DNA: TGCAGCGTTGGGCTAGCGGGATTACGGGAGGACGAGCAGTACTTC. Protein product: CSVGLAGLREDEQYF.

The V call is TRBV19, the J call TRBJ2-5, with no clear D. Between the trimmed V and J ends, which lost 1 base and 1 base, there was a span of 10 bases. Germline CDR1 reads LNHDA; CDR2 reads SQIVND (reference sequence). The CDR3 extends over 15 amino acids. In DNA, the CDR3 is TGTGCCAGTAGTATAGGAAGTCGGAGCCAAGAGACCCAGTACTTC. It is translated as CASSIGSRSQETQYF. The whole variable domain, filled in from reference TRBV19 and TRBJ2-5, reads DGGITQSPKYLFRKEGQNVTLSCEQNLNHDAMYWYRQDPGQGLRLIYYSQIVNDFQKGDIAEGYSVSREKKESFPLTVTSAQKNPTAFYLCASSIGSRSQETQYFGPGTRLLVL.

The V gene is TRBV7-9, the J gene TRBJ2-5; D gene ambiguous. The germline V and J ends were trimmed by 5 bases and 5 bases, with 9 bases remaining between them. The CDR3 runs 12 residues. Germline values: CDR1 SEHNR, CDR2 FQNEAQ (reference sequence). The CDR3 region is CASSQNWETQYF. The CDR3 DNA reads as TGTGCCAGCAGCCAAAACTGGGAGACCCAGTACTTC. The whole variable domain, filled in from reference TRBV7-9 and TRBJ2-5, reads DTGVSQNPRHKITKRGQNVTFRCDPISEHNRLYWYRQTLGQGPEFLTYFQNEAQLEKSRLLSDRFSAERPKGSFSTLEIQRTEQGDSAMYLCASSQNWETQYFGPGTRLLVL.

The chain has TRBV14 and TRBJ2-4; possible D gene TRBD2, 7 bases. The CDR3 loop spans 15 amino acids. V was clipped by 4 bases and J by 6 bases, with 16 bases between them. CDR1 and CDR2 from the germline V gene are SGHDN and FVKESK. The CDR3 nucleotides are TGTGCCAGCAGCCCTCCGGGAAGGGGGGGAAACATTCAGTACTTC. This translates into CASSPPGRGGNIQYF.

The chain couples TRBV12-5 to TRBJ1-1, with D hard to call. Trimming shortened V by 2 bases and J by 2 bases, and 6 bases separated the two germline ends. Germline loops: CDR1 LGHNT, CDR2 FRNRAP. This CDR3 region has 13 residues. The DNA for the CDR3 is TGTGCTAGTGGTTTGTTACTTAACACTGAAGCTTTCTTT. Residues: CASGLLLNTEAFF.

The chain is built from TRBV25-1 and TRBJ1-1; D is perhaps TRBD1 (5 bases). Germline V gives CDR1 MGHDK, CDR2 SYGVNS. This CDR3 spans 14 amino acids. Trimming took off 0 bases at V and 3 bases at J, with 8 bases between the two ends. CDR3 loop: CASSEYGGYTEAFF. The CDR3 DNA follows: TGTGCCAGCAGTGAATACGGGGGGTACACTGAAGCTTTCTTT.

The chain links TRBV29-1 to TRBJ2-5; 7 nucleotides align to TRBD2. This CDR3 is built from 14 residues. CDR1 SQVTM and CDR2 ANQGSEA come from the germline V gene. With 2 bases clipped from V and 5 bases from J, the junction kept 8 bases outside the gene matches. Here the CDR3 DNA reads TGCAGCGTTGAAATGGCGGGAGTGGGCGAGACCCAGTACTTC. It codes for CSVEMAGVGETQYF.

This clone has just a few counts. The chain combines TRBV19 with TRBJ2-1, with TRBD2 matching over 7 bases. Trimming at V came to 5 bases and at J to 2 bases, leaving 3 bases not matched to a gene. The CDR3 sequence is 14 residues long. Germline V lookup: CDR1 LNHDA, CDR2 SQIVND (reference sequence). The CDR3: CASSQSGTYNEQFF. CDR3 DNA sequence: TGTGCCAGTAGTCAAAGCGGGACCTACAATGAGCAGTTCTTC. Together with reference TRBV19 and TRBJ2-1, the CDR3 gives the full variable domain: DGGITQSPKYLFRKEGQNVTLSCEQNLNHDAMYWYRQDPGQGLRLIYYSQIVNDFQKGDIAEGYSVSREKKESFPLTVTSAQKNPTAFYLCASSQSGTYNEQFFGPGTRLTVL.

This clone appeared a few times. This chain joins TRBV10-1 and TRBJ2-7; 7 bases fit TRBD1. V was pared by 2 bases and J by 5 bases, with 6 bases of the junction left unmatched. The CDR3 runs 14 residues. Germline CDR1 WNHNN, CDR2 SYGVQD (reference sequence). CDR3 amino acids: CASSEEGAGDEQYF. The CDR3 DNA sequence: TGCGCCAGCAGTGAGGAGGGGGCTGGAGACGAGCAGTACTTC.

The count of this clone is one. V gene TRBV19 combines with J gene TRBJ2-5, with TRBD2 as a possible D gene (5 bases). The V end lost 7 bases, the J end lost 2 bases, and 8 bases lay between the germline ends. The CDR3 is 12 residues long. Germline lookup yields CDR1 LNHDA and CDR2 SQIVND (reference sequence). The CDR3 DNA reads TGTGCCAGTACGGCGGGTCAAGAGACCCAGTACTTC. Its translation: CASTAGQETQYF.

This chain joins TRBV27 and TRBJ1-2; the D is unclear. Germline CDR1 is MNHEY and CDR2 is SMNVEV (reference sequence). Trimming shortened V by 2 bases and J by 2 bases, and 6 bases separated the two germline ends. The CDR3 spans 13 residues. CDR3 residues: CASSLSRNYGYTF. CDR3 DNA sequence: TGTGCCAGCAGTTTAAGTCGGAACTATGGCTACACCTTC.